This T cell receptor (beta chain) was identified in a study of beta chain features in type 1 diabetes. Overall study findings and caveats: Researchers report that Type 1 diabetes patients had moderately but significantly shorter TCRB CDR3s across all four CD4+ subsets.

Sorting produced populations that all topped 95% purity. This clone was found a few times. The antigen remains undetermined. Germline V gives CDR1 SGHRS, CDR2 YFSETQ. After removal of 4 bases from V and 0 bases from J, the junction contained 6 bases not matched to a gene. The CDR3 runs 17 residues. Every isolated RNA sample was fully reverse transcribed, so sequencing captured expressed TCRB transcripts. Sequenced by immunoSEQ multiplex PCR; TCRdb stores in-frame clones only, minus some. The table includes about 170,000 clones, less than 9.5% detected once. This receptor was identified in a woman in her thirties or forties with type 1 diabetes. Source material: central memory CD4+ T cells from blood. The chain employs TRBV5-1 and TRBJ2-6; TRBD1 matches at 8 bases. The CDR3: CASSRDRGVSGANVLTF. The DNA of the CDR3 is TGCGCCAGCAGCCGAGACAGGGGAGTCTCTGGGGCCAACGTCCTGACTTTC.